Detailed here is one T cell receptor beta chain. Sequencing was performed with immunoSEQ multiplex PCR; in TCRdb, only in-frame clones are kept and a portion is missing. This sample has tens of thousands of clones, with 80% to 90% found just once. This record belongs to a study of T cell responses to AZD1222 COVID-19 vaccine. V lost 6 bases and J lost 4, with 13 bases in between. CDR1 LNHDA and CDR2 SQIVND come from the germline V gene (reference sequence). The CDR3 sequence is 14 residues long. The V gene is TRBV19, the J gene TRBJ1-5; D is perhaps TRBD1 (5 bases). The sequencing used peripheral blood, collected 28 days after the second AZD1222 dose. This clonotype was sampled from an adult who received the AZD1222 COVID-19 vaccine. CDR3 residues: CASSKPQANQPQHF. The CDR3 nucleotides are TGTGCCAGTAGCAAACCACAGGCGAATCAGCCCCAGCATTTT.